This T cell receptor (beta chain) comes out of a study of blood T cell repertoires in COVID-19. Study-wide background: Samples came from the United States, Italy and Spain, spanning acute and convalescent COVID-19. In each case, the material was cDNA or gDNA derived from T cells, B-cell-depleted T cells, or PBMCs.

Participants were aged roughly 18 to 100 years from around 25 US areas. After removal of 3 bases from V and 2 bases from J, the junction contained 5 bases not matched to a gene. Germline V gene data show CDR1 as MNHNS and CDR2 as SASEGT. The CDR3 has 16 residues. Sequencing used immunoSEQ multiplex PCR; TCRdb keeps in-frame clones, though not all of them. The profile covers 150,000 or so clones, with around four fifths appearing a single time and approximately 4% taken by the ten largest. This chain connects TRBV6-1 to TRBJ2-3, with 10 nucleotides matching TRBD2. The source of this sequence is a woman aged 45-60 years who had recovered from COVID-19. The source material was PBMCs or T cells enriched from blood (not recorded which). CDR3 nucleotide sequence: TGTGCCAGCAGTGAGTGGACTAGCGGACCCACAGATACGCAGTATTTT. Protein product: CASSEWTSGPTDTQYF.